Listed below are T cell receptor beta chains from one sample, sequenced in a study of T cells in Graves' hyperthyroidism and ophthalmopathy. MiXCR was run by TCRdb on the multiplex PCR reads, yielding one entry per CDR3 protein. This sample has roughly 510,000 distinct CDR3 sequences; around 21% occur once, and the top ten carry approximately 26%. Sequencing was done on a sample of blood. These receptors came from a man younger than 35 with Graves' hyperthyroidism. The CDR3 runs from the conserved cysteine through the conserved F or W. Each record gives: clone size, CDR3 length, V gene, J gene, D gene, CDR3 protein, CDR3 DNA. D genes are given only for firm matches. For some rows the clone size is stated as once, few or many, or as a class when expanded; others skip it.

clone size: many; CDR3 length: 15; V gene: TRBV7-2; J gene: TRBJ1-2; D gene: NA; CDR3 protein: CASSREGQINYGYTF; CDR3 DNA: TGTGCCAGCAGCCGGGAAGGACAGATAAACTATGGCTACACCTTC
clone size: many; CDR3 length: 17; V gene: TRBV19; J gene: TRBJ1-6; D gene: TRBD1; CDR3 protein: CASSIGTDTADNSPLHF; CDR3 DNA: TGTGCCAGTAGTATTGGGACAGACACTGCTGATAATTCACCCCTCCACTTT
clone size: many; CDR3 length: 17; V gene: TRBV12-3/TRBV12-4; J gene: TRBJ2-7; D gene: TRBD2; CDR3 protein: CASSLAGTSGRPREQYF; CDR3 DNA: TGTGCCAGCAGTTTAGCGGGAACGAGCGGGAGGCCGAGGGAGCAGTACTTC
clone size: many; CDR3 length: 11; V gene: TRBV4-1; J gene: TRBJ1-1; D gene: NA; CDR3 protein: CASSQDGEAFF; CDR3 DNA: TGCGCCAGCAGCCAGGACGGTGAAGCTTTCTTT
clone size: many; CDR3 length: 13; V gene: TRBV19; J gene: TRBJ1-1; D gene: TRBD1; CDR3 protein: CASRQGAVTEAFF; CDR3 DNA: TGTGCCAGCCGACAGGGGGCGGTCACTGAAGCTTTCTTT
clone size: NA; CDR3 length: 12; V gene: TRBV10-3; J gene: TRBJ1-2; D gene: NA; CDR3 protein: CAINREGYGYTF; CDR3 DNA: TGTGCCATCAACCGCGAAGGGTATGGCTACACCTTC
clone size: many; CDR3 length: 15; V gene: TRBV6-5; J gene: TRBJ1-1; D gene: NA; CDR3 protein: CASSYFLNSDTEAFF; CDR3 DNA: TGTGCCAGCAGTTACTTTCTAAACTCGGACACTGAAGCTTTCTTT
clone size: once; CDR3 length: 13; V gene: TRBV30; J gene: TRBJ2-2; D gene: NA; CDR3 protein: CAWSGNPTGELFF; CDR3 DNA: TGTGCCTGGAGTGGAAACCCCACCGGGGAGCTGTTTTTT
clone size: many; CDR3 length: 14; V gene: TRBV2; J gene: TRBJ2-7; D gene: NA; CDR3 protein: CASSEGLATHEQYF; CDR3 DNA: TGTGCCAGCAGTGAAGGGCTAGCGACCCACGAGCAGTACTTC
clone size: once; CDR3 length: 15; V gene: TRBV7-2; J gene: TRBJ2-5; D gene: TRBD2; CDR3 protein: CASSLGGLAGLYQYF; CDR3 DNA: TGTGCCAGCAGCTTAGGGGGACTAGCGGGGCTATACCAGTACTTC
clone size: few; CDR3 length: 16; V gene: TRBV6-2/TRBV6-3; J gene: TRBJ2-7; D gene: TRBD2; CDR3 protein: CASRGLAGPTSYEQYF; CDR3 DNA: TGTGCCAGCAGAGGACTAGCGGGACCAACCTCCTACGAGCAGTACTTC
clone size: NA; CDR3 length: 16; V gene: TRBV4-1; J gene: TRBJ1-5; D gene: NA; CDR3 protein: CASSQSGGGSHQPQHF; CDR3 DNA: TGCGCCAGCAGCCAGTCCGGGGGGGGAAGTCATCAGCCCCAGCATTTT
clone size: NA; CDR3 length: 16; V gene: TRBV4-1; J gene: TRBJ1-2; D gene: TRBD1; CDR3 protein: CASSQAPQGEIYGYTF; CDR3 DNA: TGCGCCAGCAGCCAAGCGCCTCAGGGGGAAATCTATGGCTACACCTTC
clone size: many; CDR3 length: 14; V gene: TRBV27; J gene: TRBJ1-1; D gene: NA; CDR3 protein: CASSYTGMNTEAFF; CDR3 DNA: TGTGCCAGCAGTTATACAGGGATGAACACTGAAGCTTTCTTT
clone size: many; CDR3 length: 14; V gene: TRBV6-1; J gene: TRBJ2-2; D gene: TRBD2; CDR3 protein: CASVREAYTGELFF; CDR3 DNA: TGTGCCAGCGTCCGGGAGGCTTACACCGGGGAGCTGTTTTTT
clone size: many; CDR3 length: 13; V gene: TRBV30; J gene: TRBJ1-1; D gene: NA; CDR3 protein: CAWRAGLNTEAFF; CDR3 DNA: TGTGCCTGGAGGGCCGGTTTGAACACTGAAGCTTTCTTT
clone size: NA; CDR3 length: 15; V gene: TRBV7-9; J gene: TRBJ1-1; D gene: TRBD1; CDR3 protein: CASSDQGVTSTEACF; CDR3 DNA: TGTGCCAGCAGCGACCAGGGGGTTACGAGCACTGAAGCTTGCTTT
clone size: many; CDR3 length: 13; V gene: TRBV6-5; J gene: TRBJ2-7; D gene: NA; CDR3 protein: CASSYLVGYEQYF; CDR3 DNA: TGTGCCAGCAGTTACCTGGTGGGGTACGAGCAGTACTTC
clone size: few; CDR3 length: 12; V gene: TRBV3-1; J gene: TRBJ2-7; D gene: NA; CDR3 protein: CASRRGLDEQYF; CDR3 DNA: TGTGCCAGCAGGCGTGGTCTGGACGAGCAGTACTTC
clone size: many; CDR3 length: 12; V gene: TRBV28; J gene: TRBJ2-3; D gene: NA; CDR3 protein: CASSWAADTQYF; CDR3 DNA: TGTGCCAGCAGTTGGGCGGCAGATACGCAGTATTTT
clone size: many; CDR3 length: 14; V gene: TRBV6-5; J gene: TRBJ1-2; D gene: TRBD1; CDR3 protein: CASSHGQGFRGYTF; CDR3 DNA: TGTGCCAGCAGTCACGGACAGGGGTTTCGTGGCTACACCTTC
clone size: many; CDR3 length: 12; V gene: TRBV7-9; J gene: TRBJ2-5; D gene: NA; CDR3 protein: CASSPTSETQYF; CDR3 DNA: TGTGCCAGCAGCCCGACAAGCGAGACCCAGTACTTC
clone size: many; CDR3 length: 16; V gene: TRBV6-5; J gene: TRBJ1-3; D gene: TRBD1; CDR3 protein: CASSYSTGGSGNTIYF; CDR3 DNA: TGTGCCAGCAGTTACTCCACAGGGGGCTCTGGAAACACCATATATTTT
clone size: NA; CDR3 length: 13; V gene: TRBV20-1; J gene: TRBJ1-5; D gene: NA; CDR3 protein: CSARWGENQPQHF; CDR3 DNA: TGCAGTGCTAGATGGGGGGAGAATCAGCCCCAGCATTTT
clone size: many; CDR3 length: 14; V gene: TRBV5-1; J gene: TRBJ1-1; D gene: TRBD1; CDR3 protein: CASRADRVNTEAFF; CDR3 DNA: TGCGCCAGCAGAGCAGACAGGGTTAACACTGAAGCTTTCTTT
clone size: NA; CDR3 length: 15; V gene: TRBV11-2; J gene: TRBJ2-5; D gene: TRBD1; CDR3 protein: CASSTDRGPQETQYF; CDR3 DNA: TGTGCCAGCAGTACGGACAGGGGGCCCCAAGAGACCCAGTACTTC
clone size: NA; CDR3 length: 16; V gene: TRBV5-1; J gene: TRBJ2-2; D gene: TRBD1; CDR3 protein: CASSSQGAPNTGELFF; CDR3 DNA: TGCGCCAGCAGCTCTCAGGGGGCTCCGAACACCGGGGAGCTGTTTTTT
clone size: NA; CDR3 length: 13; V gene: TRBV5-4; J gene: TRBJ2-7; D gene: NA; CDR3 protein: CASRRGGTYEQYF; CDR3 DNA: TGTGCCAGCAGGAGGGGGGGCACCTACGAGCAGTACTTC
clone size: NA; CDR3 length: 14; V gene: TRBV30; J gene: TRBJ2-5; D gene: NA; CDR3 protein: CAWSLPGQVETQYF; CDR3 DNA: TGTGCCTGGAGTCTGCCGGGACAAGTGGAGACCCAGTACTTC
clone size: few; CDR3 length: 15; V gene: TRBV6-5; J gene: TRBJ2-5; D gene: NA; CDR3 protein: CASSWGLGGEETQYF; CDR3 DNA: TGTGCCAGCAGTTGGGGGCTCGGGGGCGAGGAGACCCAGTACTTC
clone size: many; CDR3 length: 16; V gene: TRBV2; J gene: TRBJ2-5; D gene: TRBD1; CDR3 protein: CASSELQGALRETQYF; CDR3 DNA: TGTGCCAGCAGTGAACTACAGGGGGCGTTACGGGAGACCCAGTACTTC
clone size: NA; CDR3 length: 17; V gene: TRBV4-1; J gene: TRBJ1-3; D gene: NA; CDR3 protein: CASSQATGQRSGNTIYF; CDR3 DNA: TGCGCCAGCAGCCAAGCTACAGGACAGCGCTCTGGAAACACCATATATTTT
clone size: many; CDR3 length: 15; V gene: TRBV28; J gene: TRBJ2-7; D gene: TRBD1; CDR3 protein: CASSLLLGQVHEQYF; CDR3 DNA: TGTGCCAGCAGTCTACTTCTTGGACAGGTCCACGAGCAGTACTTC
clone size: many; CDR3 length: 13; V gene: TRBV6-1; J gene: TRBJ1-1; D gene: NA; CDR3 protein: CASSEKMNTEAFF; CDR3 DNA: TGTGCCAGCAGTGAGAAGATGAACACTGAAGCTTTCTTT
clone size: many; CDR3 length: 16; V gene: TRBV6-5; J gene: TRBJ2-5; D gene: NA; CDR3 protein: CASSYSPRDPQETQYF; CDR3 DNA: TGTGCCAGCAGTTACTCCCCGAGGGATCCCCAAGAGACCCAGTACTTC
clone size: many; CDR3 length: 13; V gene: TRBV6-5; J gene: TRBJ1-5; D gene: NA; CDR3 protein: CASSSDMDQPQHF; CDR3 DNA: TGTGCCAGCAGTTCCGATATGGATCAGCCCCAGCATTTT
clone size: many; CDR3 length: 12; V gene: TRBV29-1; J gene: TRBJ2-7; D gene: NA; CDR3 protein: CAGRGVSYEQYF; CDR3 DNA: TGCGCAGGTCGGGGAGTCTCCTACGAGCAGTACTTC
clone size: few; CDR3 length: 15; V gene: TRBV12-3/TRBV12-4; J gene: TRBJ2-2; D gene: TRBD2; CDR3 protein: CASSHNSGGAGELFF; CDR3 DNA: TGTGCCAGCAGCCATAATAGCGGGGGGGCCGGGGAGCTGTTTTTT
clone size: NA; CDR3 length: 16; V gene: TRBV4-1; J gene: TRBJ2-4; D gene: TRBD2; CDR3 protein: CASSQQTSGGQNIQYF; CDR3 DNA: TGCGCCAGCAGCCAACAGACTAGCGGGGGGCAAAACATTCAGTACTTC
clone size: many; CDR3 length: 15; V gene: TRBV6-2/TRBV6-3; J gene: TRBJ1-6; D gene: TRBD1; CDR3 protein: CASSRTGVYNSPLHF; CDR3 DNA: TGTGCCAGCAGTCGGACAGGGGTGTATAATTCACCCCTCCACTTT
clone size: many; CDR3 length: 16; V gene: TRBV5-1; J gene: TRBJ1-1; D gene: NA; CDR3 protein: CASSLVGGPMNTEAFF; CDR3 DNA: TGCGCCAGCAGCTTGGTCGGGGGACCGATGAACACTGAAGCTTTCTTT
clone size: NA; CDR3 length: 14; V gene: TRBV6-5; J gene: TRBJ1-1; D gene: TRBD1; CDR3 protein: CASSTRQGRTEAFF; CDR3 DNA: TGTGCCAGCAGTACCCGACAGGGGCGAACTGAAGCTTTCTTT
clone size: many; CDR3 length: 13; V gene: TRBV11-3; J gene: TRBJ2-7; D gene: NA; CDR3 protein: CASSQDRTYEQYF; CDR3 DNA: TGTGCCAGCAGTCAAGACAGAACCTACGAGCAGTACTTC
clone size: many; CDR3 length: 13; V gene: TRBV2; J gene: TRBJ1-1; D gene: NA; CDR3 protein: CASSAVRNTEAFF; CDR3 DNA: TGTGCCAGCAGTGCCGTTAGGAACACTGAAGCTTTCTTT
clone size: many; CDR3 length: 16; V gene: TRBV27; J gene: TRBJ1-1; D gene: NA; CDR3 protein: CASSPIPRGRNTEAFF; CDR3 DNA: TGTGCCAGCAGTCCGATCCCCCGAGGTAGGAACACTGAAGCTTTCTTT
clone size: many; CDR3 length: 15; V gene: TRBV12-3/TRBV12-4; J gene: TRBJ2-2; D gene: NA; CDR3 protein: CASSFGRRDTGELFF; CDR3 DNA: TGTGCCAGCAGTTTTGGCAGGCGGGACACCGGGGAGCTGTTTTTT
clone size: many; CDR3 length: 14; V gene: TRBV19; J gene: TRBJ1-2; D gene: TRBD1; CDR3 protein: CATRPGAQTGGYTF; CDR3 DNA: TGTGCCACTAGACCCGGGGCGCAGACAGGGGGCTACACCTTC
clone size: many; CDR3 length: 11; V gene: TRBV6-1; J gene: TRBJ1-2; D gene: NA; CDR3 protein: CASSVHYGYTF; CDR3 DNA: TGTGCCAGCAGTGTTCACTATGGCTACACCTTC
clone size: many; CDR3 length: 12; V gene: TRBV12-3/TRBV12-4; J gene: TRBJ1-1; D gene: TRBD1; CDR3 protein: CASRKRDREAFF; CDR3 DNA: TGTGCCAGCAGAAAGCGGGACAGGGAAGCTTTCTTT
clone size: NA; CDR3 length: 15; V gene: TRBV24-1; J gene: TRBJ1-1; D gene: NA; CDR3 protein: CATSDSQGVGTEAFF; CDR3 DNA: TGTGCCACCAGTGATTCTCAGGGCGTGGGCACTGAAGCTTTCTTT
clone size: many; CDR3 length: 13; V gene: TRBV29-1; J gene: TRBJ1-5; D gene: NA; CDR3 protein: CSVGVQGSQPQHF; CDR3 DNA: TGCAGCGTTGGGGTCCAGGGAAGCCAGCCCCAGCATTTT
clone size: many; CDR3 length: 13; V gene: TRBV12-3/TRBV12-4; J gene: TRBJ2-5; D gene: NA; CDR3 protein: CASSHPGQETQYF; CDR3 DNA: TGTGCCAGCAGTCACCCGGGACAAGAGACCCAGTACTTC
clone size: NA; CDR3 length: 16; V gene: TRBV5-1; J gene: TRBJ2-6; D gene: NA; CDR3 protein: CASSLTGSSGANVLTF; CDR3 DNA: TGCGCCAGCAGCTTGACGGGGAGCTCTGGGGCCAACGTCCTGACTTTC